Listed here are 31 T cell receptor beta chains from one sample, sequenced in a study of Ad26.COV2.S vaccination and SARS-CoV-2 variants. Measured with immunoSEQ multiplex PCR; TCRdb has only the in-frame clones, and not every one. The sample has about 680,000 clones; about 89% are singletons. The treatment denotes: around 19 received Ad26.COV2.S at low or high dose, single or two shots; 5 received placebo; per-sample allocation not given. Sampling was done on day 63 after the first vaccine or placebo injection. The material sequenced was peripheral blood, taken in a trial of Ad26.COV2.S vaccine versus placebo. The receptor set was obtained from a person between 18 and 65 years old who received the Ad26.COV2.S COVID-19 vaccine or a placebo.

This chain joins TRBV6-5 and TRBJ1-4; a weak D match, TRBD1 (5 bases). With 0 bases removed from V and 4 bases from J, the gap between germline ends came to 9 bases. The CDR3 loop spans 15 amino acids. Germline CDR1 is MNHEY and CDR2 is SVGAGI. The chain's CDR3 is CASSYSPGLNEKLFF. CDR3 coding DNA: TGTGCCAGCAGTTACTCCCCAGGGCTTAATGAAAAACTGTTTTTT.

The chain joins TRBV24-1 to TRBJ2-1, with a possible D match to TRBD1 (5 bases). This CDR3 comprises 14 residues. Germline V gene data show CDR1 as KGHDR and CDR2 as SFDVKD. Trimming cost V 2 bases and J 8 bases, with 12 bases left between them. CDR3 amino acids: CATSDSGSRDEQFF. In nucleotides, the CDR3 is TGTGCCACCAGTGATTCAGGGTCCCGGGATGAGCAGTTCTTC.

The chain recombines TRBV24-1 with TRBJ2-1; D gene ambiguous. V was clipped by 7 bases and J by 5 bases, with 14 bases between them. The germline gives CDR1 KGHDR, CDR2 SFDVKD. The CDR3 has 14 amino acids. CDR3 nucleotide sequence: TGTGCCACCAGGCCCACCGGGTCCCACAATGAGCAGTTCTTC. The encoded protein is CATRPTGSHNEQFF.

The CDR3 sequence is CASSADQETQYF. The CDR3 DNA reads as TGTGCCAGCAGCGCCGATCAAGAGACCCAGTACTTC. The V gene is TRBV9, the J gene TRBJ2-5; no clear D. Germline assignment: CDR1 SGDLS and CDR2 YYNGEE. Deletions cut 3 bases from V and 2 bases from J, with 5 bases between. The CDR3 sequence is 12 residues long. Looking up the rest from reference TRBV9 and TRBJ2-5 gives the full variable domain: DSGVTQTPKHLITATGQRVTLRCSPRSGDLSVYWYQQSLDQGLQFLIQYYNGEERAKGNILERFSAQQFPDLHSELNLSSLELGDSALYFCASSADQETQYFGPGTRLLVL.

The chain links TRBV7-9 to TRBJ1-1, with D maybe TRBD1 (5 bases). Per germline, CDR1 SEHNR and CDR2 FQNEAQ (reference sequence). The CDR3 is 14 residues long. V lost 5 bases and J 5 bases, leaving 15 bases between the germline ends. The chain's CDR3 is CASSRWQGGTEAFF. The CDR3 nucleotides are TGTGCCAGCAGCCGATGGCAGGGTGGGACTGAAGCTTTCTTT. Combining the CDR3 with reference TRBV7-9 and TRBJ1-1 gives the whole variable domain DTGVSQNPRHKITKRGQNVTFRCDPISEHNRLYWYRQTLGQGPEFLTYFQNEAQLEKSRLLSDRFSAERPKGSFSTLEIQRTEQGDSAMYLCASSRWQGGTEAFFGQGTRLTVV.

This rearrangement joins TRBV19 to TRBJ1-2, with 8 positions matching TRBD1. Per the germline V gene, CDR1 is LNHDA and CDR2 is SQIVND (reference sequence). J gave up 6 bases and V 5 bases, and 8 bases lay outside the gene matches. The CDR3 length is 14 residues. CDR3 loop: CASSVTGASNGYTF. CDR3 coding DNA: TGTGCCAGTAGTGTGACAGGGGCCTCAAATGGCTACACCTTC.

This clone was recorded once. This rearrangement joins TRBV2 to TRBJ2-1; 9 bases match TRBD2. The germline V gene has CDR1 SNHLY and CDR2 FYNNEI. V lost 6 bases, J lost 0 bases, and 3 bases stayed unmatched. The CDR3 consists of 15 residues. CDR3 region: CASRRAGGSYNEQFF. The CDR3 DNA is TGTGCCAGCAGGCGAGCGGGAGGCTCCTACAATGAGCAGTTCTTC. Together with reference TRBV2 and TRBJ2-1, the CDR3 gives the full variable domain: EPEVTQTPSHQVTQMGQEVILRCVPISNHLYFYWYRQILGQKVEFLVSFYNNEISEKSEIFDDQFSVERPDGSNFTLKIRSTKLEDSAMYFCASRRAGGSYNEQFFGPGTRLTVL.

The chain has TRBV6-6 and TRBJ1-1; D is unresolved. Germline CDR1 and CDR2: MNHNY and SVGAGI (reference sequence). The length of the CDR3 is 11 residues. The V end was cut by 2 bases, the J end by 5 bases, with 3 bases between. CDR3 DNA sequence: TGTGCCAGCAGTTACAGGACTGAAGCTTTCTTT. The encoded protein is CASSYRTEAFF.

The chain has TRBV2 and TRBJ1-5, with 8 bases fitting TRBD1. V lost 10 bases, J lost 3 bases, and 5 bases stayed unmatched. CDR1 and CDR2 (germline): SNHLY, FYNNEI. The CDR3 sequence is 13 residues long. CDR3 residues: CATRQGPNQPQHF. The CDR3 region has the DNA TGTGCCACCAGACAGGGGCCCAATCAGCCCCAGCATTTT.

V gene TRBV7-9 combines with J gene TRBJ2-1; D ambiguous. V lost 5 bases and J 2 bases, leaving 7 bases between the germline ends. This CDR3 comprises 13 residues. CDR1 and CDR2 from the germline V gene are SEHNR and FQNEAQ (reference sequence). The CDR3 sequence: CASSLRTYNEQFF. CDR3 in DNA: TGTGCCAGCAGCCTTCGCACCTACAATGAGCAGTTCTTC.

The CDR3 nucleotides are TGTGCCAGCAGCTTAACTAGCGATTCCTACGAGCAGTACTTC. Protein sequence: CASSLTSDSYEQYF. The chain links TRBV11-2 to TRBJ2-7; 7 bases align to TRBD2. Per the germline V gene, CDR1 is SGHAT and CDR2 is FQNNGV. The CDR3 has 14 residues. Losses at the gene ends were 2 bases for V and 1 base for J; bases not matched to a gene: 2.

The chain links TRBV7-8 to TRBJ2-7; 13 bases are shared with TRBD2. CDR1 and CDR2 from the germline V gene are SGHVS and FQNEAQ. This CDR3 region has 15 residues. V dropped 3 bases and J dropped 7; count of bases not matched to a gene: 6. The CDR3 coding sequence is TGTGCCAGCAGCTTGGGACTAGCGGGGCGTGAGGAGCAGTACTTC. It encodes CASSLGLAGREEQYF.

The chain uses TRBV15 and TRBJ2-1, with 7 bases lining up with TRBD1. Germline V lookup: CDR1 LNHNV, CDR2 YYDKDF (reference sequence). V shed 5 bases, J shed 4 bases, and the junction held 5 bases outside the gene matches. The CDR3 is 14 amino acids. The CDR3 loop reads CATSLQGDYNEQFF. The CDR3 nucleotides are TGTGCCACCAGCCTTCAGGGGGATTACAATGAGCAGTTCTTC.

The chain joins TRBV19 to TRBJ2-1; 8 bases are a match to TRBD2. Germline CDR1 LNHDA, CDR2 SQIVND (reference sequence). After removal of 9 bases from V and 6 bases from J, the junction contained 7 bases not matched to a gene. CDR3 length: 13 residues. This chain's CDR3 is CASRPGGINEQFF. The CDR3 DNA sequence: TGTGCCAGCCGGCCGGGGGGGATCAATGAGCAGTTCTTC.

This chain uses TRBV7-6 with TRBJ2-7, with D perhaps matching TRBD1 or TRBD2 (5 bases each). V lost 3 bases and J lost 6, with 18 bases in between. The CDR3 has 15 amino acids. Germline V CDR1 and CDR2: SGHVS, FNYEAQ. CDR3 DNA: TGTGCCAGCAGCTTTTCCCTGTACGAGGGGACCGAGCAGTACTTC. This encodes CASSFSLYEGTEQYF.

The V and J genes are TRBV19 and TRBJ1-2; D unresolved. Trimming left V 5 bases short and J 4 bases short, with 5 bases between. CDR3 size: 11 residues. Germline CDR1 is LNHDA and CDR2 is SQIVND (reference sequence). The CDR3 loop reads CASSDFYGYTF. CDR3 nucleotide sequence: TGTGCCAGTAGTGATTTCTATGGCTACACCTTC.

The CDR3 nucleotides are TGTGCCAGCAGCCTCGGACAGGGGGCACGAGAGACCCAGTACTTC. It encodes CASSLGQGARETQYF. The V call is TRBV7-9, the J call TRBJ2-5, with 11 bases aligning to TRBD1. V shed 5 bases, J shed 4 bases, and the junction held 6 bases outside the gene matches. The CDR3 covers 15 residues. CDR1 and CDR2 from the germline V gene are SEHNR and FQNEAQ (reference sequence).

V usage is TRBV30 and J usage is TRBJ1-6, with 11 bases matching TRBD1. Per germline, CDR1 GTSNPN and CDR2 SVGIG (reference sequence). J was trimmed by 6 bases and V by 5 bases; bases with no gene match: 6. The CDR3 spans 15 residues. The chain's CDR3 is CAWLDRGLRNSPLHF. The CDR3 region has the DNA TGTGCCTGGCTGGACAGGGGGCTTCGTAATTCACCCCTCCACTTT.

This clone was seen only once. J is TRBJ2-7 and V is TRBV14, with TRBD2 as a possible D gene (6 bases). Germline lookup yields CDR1 SGHDN and CDR2 FVKESK. Trimming stripped 3 bases from V and 0 bases from J, with 12 bases between. This CDR3 spans 15 amino acids. CDR3 loop: CASSHDLEGSYEQYF. For the CDR3, the DNA is TGTGCCAGCAGCCACGACCTGGAGGGCTCCTACGAGCAGTACTTC.

The chain recombines TRBV2 with TRBJ2-5; unclear D gene. The germline V gene encodes CDR1 SNHLY and CDR2 FYNNEI. V was trimmed by 4 bases and J by 3 bases, leaving 9 bases between them. The length of the CDR3 is 13 residues. CDR3 bases: TGTGCCAGCAGTGGATGGCTTAAAGAGACCCAGTACTTC. Translating it yields CASSGWLKETQYF. Based on the CDR3 plus reference TRBV2 and TRBJ2-5, the full variable domain is EPEVTQTPSHQVTQMGQEVILRCVPISNHLYFYWYRQILGQKVEFLVSFYNNEISEKSEIFDDQFSVERPDGSNFTLKIRSTKLEDSAMYFCASSGWLKETQYFGPGTRLLVL.

The chain links TRBV7-2 to TRBJ1-4; maybe TRBD1 (6 bases). The CDR3 totals 16 residues. V gave up 7 bases and J gave up 2 bases, with 17 bases separating them. Germline loops: CDR1 SGHTA, CDR2 FQGNSA. CDR3 DNA sequence: TGTGCCAGCACCGCTAGGGGGGGGACCACTAATGAAAAACTGTTTTTT. Translation gives CASTARGGTTNEKLFF. The whole variable domain, filled in from reference TRBV7-2 and TRBJ1-4, reads GAGVSQSPSNKVTEKGKDVELRCDPISGHTALYWYRQSLGQGLEFLIYFQGNSAPDKSGLPSDRFSAERTGGSVSTLTIQRTQQEDSAVYLCASTARGGTTNEKLFFGSGTQLSVL.

This clone was recorded a few times. The rearrangement joins TRBV10-1 to TRBJ2-7; D may be TRBD1 or TRBD2 (5 bases each). Trimming shortened V by 7 bases and J by 6 bases, and 13 bases separated the two germline ends. CDR1 and CDR2 from the germline V gene are WNHNN and SYGVQD (reference sequence). The CDR3 covers 12 residues. CDR3 nucleotides: TGCGCCAGCAATCGGACCGGGGCCGAGCAGTACTTC. Encoded protein: CASNRTGAEQYF.

The chain carries TRBV27 and TRBJ1-2; tentatively, D is TRBD1 (5 bases). V was pared by 2 bases and J by 8 bases, with 12 bases between. The CDR3 extends over 13 amino acids. Germline V lookup: CDR1 MNHEY, CDR2 SMNVEV (reference sequence). This CDR3 is CASSLSQGGGYTF. CDR3 nucleotides: TGTGCCAGCAGTTTAAGTCAGGGAGGCGGCTACACCTTC.

The rearrangement uses TRBV3-1 (or the pseudogene TRBV3-2) and TRBJ2-2; tentatively, D is TRBD1 (5 bases). Trimming removed 6 bases from V and 4 bases from J, with 12 bases in between. Germline V gives CDR1 LGHDT, CDR2 YNNKEL (reference sequence). CDR3 size: 14 residues. DNA of the CDR3: TGTGCCAGCAGAGTGTTAGGGGCCACCGGGGAGCTGTTTTTT. This gives the protein CASRVLGATGELFF.

The chain has TRBV5-4 and TRBJ1-4, with 7 nucleotides matching TRBD1. CDR3 length: 15 amino acids. The V gene end was trimmed by 4 bases and the J gene end by 1 base; junction bases not matched to a gene: 4. Germline assignment: CDR1 SGHNT and CDR2 YYREEE (reference sequence). The CDR3 DNA sequence: TGTGCCAGCAGCCGCCAGGGGGGAACTAATGAAAAACTGTTTTTT. Its protein is CASSRQGGTNEKLFF.

The chain recombines TRBV3-1 (or the pseudogene TRBV3-2) with TRBJ2-1, with TRBD2 as a possible D gene (5 bases). Trimming shortened V by 0 bases and J by 8 bases, and 20 bases separated the two germline ends. CDR3 size: 17 residues. CDR1 is LGHDT and CDR2 is YNNKEL in the germline V gene (reference sequence). The CDR3 here is CASSQDTASGLTHEQFF. DNA of the CDR3: TGTGCCAGCAGCCAAGATACGGCTTCTGGACTTACACATGAGCAGTTCTTC.

The chain combines TRBV18 with TRBJ2-7; the D gene is possibly TRBD1 (6 bases). From germline, CDR1 is KGHSH and CDR2 LQKENI. The germline V and J ends were trimmed by 7 bases and 5 bases, with 18 bases remaining between them. This CDR3 is built from 14 residues. In nucleotides, the CDR3 is TGTGCCAGCTGCCCAACAGGGATTTTTGACGAGCAGTACTTC. It encodes CASCPTGIFDEQYF.

This chain links TRBV5-6 with TRBJ2-7; D is uncertain. The CDR3 is 14 residues long. CDR1 is SGHDT, CDR2 YYEEEE, per germline. V was shortened by 4 bases and J by 1 base, with 12 bases between the two germline ends. The CDR3 nucleotides read TGTGCCAGCAGCCAAGCTTGGGGATCCTACGAGCAGTACTTC. Encoded protein: CASSQAWGSYEQYF.

The chain uses TRBV5-6 and TRBJ2-3, with D possibly matching TRBD2 (5 bases). The CDR3 is 14 amino acids. With 4 bases removed from V and 4 bases from J, the gap between germline ends came to 13 bases. Germline CDR1 and CDR2: SGHDT and YYEEEE. CDR3 coding DNA: TGTGCCAGCAGCGCAGGACTCCCCCCAGATACGCAGTATTTT. It yields the protein CASSAGLPPDTQYF.

This clone turned up a few times. The chain uses TRBV6-5 and TRBJ1-2; D not resolved. The CDR3 runs to 14 residues. V lost 0 bases and J lost 4, with 9 bases in between. The germline CDR1 and CDR2 sequences are MNHEY and SVGAGI. CDR3 bases: TGTGCCAGCAGTTACTCTTACGTAGGCTATGGCTACACCTTC. Translated, it gives CASSYSYVGYGYTF.

This clone was picked up one time. The J gene is TRBJ1-3, the V gene TRBV5-1, with D perhaps TRBD1 (6 bases). Germline V CDR1 and CDR2: SGHRS, YFSETQ. V lost 4 bases and J lost 1, with 6 bases in between. This CDR3 has 13 amino acids. CDR3 DNA: TGCGCCAGCAGCAGGGGGTCTGGAAACACCATATATTTT. Protein: CASSRGSGNTIYF.